Shown below are 25 T cell receptor beta chains from a single sample sequenced in a study of cytomegalovirus exposure and HLA in healthy donors listed by TCRdb under 2017. The library was built by means of the immunoSEQ multiplex PCR assay. The multiplex PCR relied on a mix of 60 forward primers for TCR Vbeta segments and 13 reverse primers for TCR Jbeta segments. TCRdb holds this immuneACCESS table with in-frame rearrangements only. Some clones are missing; in checked studies, unresolved V genes explain under half, and the rest has no known cause. The sample table records around 230,000 clones; over 60% of these occur just once. The ten most abundant clones make up approximately 1.8% of the sample. Specimen: PBMCs. The receptors here all came from a male donor in good health and CMV-seronegative.

J is TRBJ1-4 and V is TRBV27, with D unclear. The CDR3 loop spans 16 amino acids. Germline-derived CDR1 and CDR2 are MNHEY and SMNVEV (reference sequence). V was shortened by 5 bases and J by 0 bases, with 13 bases between the two germline ends. CDR3 sequence: CASSPFTAATNEKLFF. The DNA for the CDR3 is TGTGCCAGCAGTCCATTTACAGCTGCAACTAATGAAAAACTGTTTTTT.

The chain joins TRBV7-2 to TRBJ2-1; D uncertain. The germline V gene encodes CDR1 SGHTA and CDR2 FQGNSA. Trimming pared 2 bases from V and 0 bases from J, leaving 5 bases between. This CDR3 has 14 amino acids. CDR3: CASSLTGSYNEQFF. In DNA form, the CDR3 reads TGTGCCAGCAGCTTAACTGGCTCCTACAATGAGCAGTTCTTC.

This sequence joins TRBV9 and TRBJ1-5; D gene ambiguous. CDR1 is SGDLS and CDR2 is YYNGEE in the germline V gene. The CDR3 contains 13 residues. The V end was cut by 1 base, the J end by 4 bases, with 6 bases between. The CDR3 DNA reads as TGTGCCAGCAGCGTAAGCCCAAATCAGCCCCAGCATTTT. It translates to CASSVSPNQPQHF.

This clone has a handful of counts. J is TRBJ2-7 and V is TRBV6-1; a weak D match, TRBD1 (5 bases). Germline V gene sequence: CDR1 MNHNS, CDR2 SASEGT. V was trimmed by 2 bases and J by 5 bases, leaving 10 bases between them. The CDR3 covers 13 residues. This CDR3 reads CASSEIPRDEQYF. Here the CDR3 DNA reads TGTGCCAGCAGTGAAATTCCCAGGGACGAGCAGTACTTC.

The chain recombines TRBV2 with TRBJ2-1; D is undetermined. V dropped 4 bases and J dropped 4 bases, with 8 bases sitting between them. Germline V gives CDR1 SNHLY, CDR2 FYNNEI. This CDR3 comprises 13 residues. CDR3 in amino acids: CASSVESYNEQFF. The CDR3 DNA reads as TGTGCCAGCAGTGTTGAGTCGTACAATGAGCAGTTCTTC.

This rearrangement joins TRBV9 to TRBJ2-5, with 13 nucleotides matching TRBD2. The end of the DNA fits TRBJ2-7 better, so the J call may be wrong. CDR1 and CDR2 from the germline V gene are SGDLS and YYNGEE. The CDR3 contains 15 residues. CDR3 amino acids: CASSVAGLAGDEQYF. The CDR3 nucleotides read TGTGCCAGCAGCGTAGCCGGACTAGCGGGAGACGAGCAGTACTTC.

The V and J genes are TRBV19 and TRBJ2-1; D is perhaps TRBD1 (6 bases). Trimming cost V 7 bases and J 5 bases, with 12 bases left between them. CDR3 length equals 13 residues. CDR1 LNHDA and CDR2 SQIVND come from the germline V gene (reference sequence). For the CDR3, the DNA is TGTGCCAGTATGGCCGACAGGAACAATGAGCAGTTCTTC. Protein: CASMADRNNEQFF.

CDR3 bases: TGTGCCAGCAGCTTAGCCGCGGGGTTAGCCAAAAACATTCAGTACTTC. Protein sequence: CASSLAAGLAKNIQYF. This chain uses TRBV7-2 with TRBJ2-4, with TRBD2 as a possible D gene (6 bases). V lost 0 bases and J 0 bases, leaving 9 bases between the germline ends. In germline, CDR1 is SGHTA, CDR2 FQGNSA. There are 16 residues in the CDR3.

This chain joins TRBV6-4 and TRBJ2-3; 10 positions agree with TRBD1. The V and J ends lost 6 bases and 6 bases, in that order; junction bases with no gene match: 9. This CDR3 has 15 amino acids. Germline V gene data show CDR1 as MRHNA and CDR2 as SNTAGT. CDR3 residues: CASSQGQGFGDTQYF. CDR3 in DNA: TGTGCCAGCAGCCAGGGACAGGGGTTCGGCGATACGCAGTATTTT.

The V call is TRBV7-6, the J call TRBJ2-7; D is possibly TRBD1 (5 bases). The CDR3 has 13 amino acids. Trimming shortened V by 4 bases and J by 4 bases, and 11 bases separated the two germline ends. Germline assignment: CDR1 SGHVS and CDR2 FNYEAQ. This chain's CDR3 is CASSSEQEYEQYF. The CDR3 coding sequence is TGTGCCAGCAGCTCTGAACAGGAATACGAGCAGTACTTC. The variable domain in full, with the rest retrieved from reference TRBV7-6 and TRBJ2-7, is GAGVSQSPRYKVTKRGQDVALRCDPISGHVSLYWYRQALGQGPEFLTYFNYEAQQDKSGLPNDRFSAERPEGSISTLTIQRTEQRDSAMYRCASSSEQEYEQYFGPGTRLTVT.

The chain combines TRBV5-1 with TRBJ2-7, with a weak D call TRBD2 (6 bases). Trimming removed 4 bases at V and 1 base at J, with 18 bases between. The CDR3 has 16 residues. Germline CDR1 reads SGHRS; CDR2 reads YFSETQ. The CDR3 spells CASSRSRDGGSYEQYF. In DNA, the CDR3 is TGCGCCAGCAGCCGTTCCAGGGACGGAGGGTCCTACGAGCAGTACTTC.

The rearrangement links TRBV29-1 to TRBJ2-1, with D maybe TRBD1 (5 bases). This CDR3 region has 14 residues. Looked up from germline, CDR1 is SQVTM and CDR2 is ANQGSEA. Trimming took 8 bases from V and 3 from J, leaving 17 bases between them. The chain's CDR3 is CSTKIYQGYNEQFF. CDR3 sequence (DNA): TGCAGCACAAAAATATACCAGGGCTACAATGAGCAGTTCTTC.

This chain uses TRBV6-5 with TRBJ2-7; a possible D gene is TRBD2 (6 bases). This CDR3 comprises 15 residues. The germline CDR1 and CDR2 sequences are MNHEY and SVGAGI. With 2 bases removed from V and 2 bases from J, the gap between germline ends came to 13 bases. The CDR3 spells CASSYTNSGTYEQYF. CDR3 in DNA: TGTGCCAGCAGTTACACCAATAGCGGAACCTACGAGCAGTACTTC.

This chain connects TRBV9 to TRBJ2-5; 10 positions match TRBD1. Germline V gives CDR1 SGDLS, CDR2 YYNGEE. The CDR3 covers 15 residues. V shed 2 bases and J 5 bases; nucleotides not matched to a gene: 6. The CDR3 here is CASSVADRGSETQYF. The CDR3 region has the DNA TGTGCCAGCAGCGTCGCGGACAGGGGGTCGGAGACCCAGTACTTC.

The chain recombines TRBV30 with TRBJ1-2; D is unclear. V lost 0 bases, J lost 4 bases, and 6 bases lay in between. Germline CDR1 GTSNPN, CDR2 SVGIG (reference sequence). The CDR3 consists of 12 residues. In DNA, the CDR3 is TGTGCCTGGAGTGTAACAGCCTATGGCTACACCTTC. It is translated as CAWSVTAYGYTF.

The V gene is TRBV29-1, the J gene TRBJ2-1; D unclear. The V end was cut by 1 base, the J end by 6 bases, with 10 bases between. CDR3 length equals 13 residues. CDR1 is SQVTM and CDR2 is ANQGSEA in the germline V gene. Here the CDR3 reads CSVEVRVTNEQFF. In DNA, the CDR3 is TGCAGCGTTGAAGTTCGGGTTACCAATGAGCAGTTCTTC.

The rearrangement uses TRBV25-1 and TRBJ2-6, with TRBD1 matching over 8 bases. V trimming: 8 bases; J trimming: 0 bases; junction bases outside the gene matches: 6. The CDR3 sequence is 16 residues long. Germline CDR1 MGHDK, CDR2 SYGVNS. The CDR3 DNA follows: TGTGCCAGCCAGCGACAGGGGAGCTCTGGGGCCAACGTCCTGACTTTC. It codes for CASQRQGSSGANVLTF.

In this sample, this clone turned up a few times. This rearrangement joins TRBV19 to TRBJ2-5, with D possibly being TRBD1 (6 bases). V gave up 5 bases and J gave up 5 bases, with 24 bases separating them. Germline CDR1 and CDR2: LNHDA and SQIVND (reference sequence). CDR3 length equals 17 residues. CDR3 protein: CASSALGGRGLGETQYF. CDR3 DNA: TGTGCCAGTAGTGCCCTTGGCGGCAGGGGCCTAGGGGAGACCCAGTACTTC.

This chain uses TRBV5-1 with TRBJ2-1, with D possibly matching TRBD1 (5 bases). The CDR3 totals 17 residues. The V gene lost 2 bases and the J gene lost 0 bases, with 15 bases spanning the gap. The germline CDR1 and CDR2 sequences are SGHRS and YFSETQ. The CDR3 here is CASSLGVGQSSYNEQFF. The DNA of the CDR3 is TGCGCCAGCAGCTTAGGGGTCGGGCAGAGCTCCTACAATGAGCAGTTCTTC.

Comments on this clone: One end of the junction fails to match germline, which may point to a read error. The V gene is TRBV7-3, the J gene TRBJ2-3; D is perhaps TRBD1 (5 bases). Per the germline V gene, CDR1 is SGHTA and CDR2 is FQGTGA. The CDR3 spans 16 residues. CDR3 bases: TGTGCCAGCAGCTTAAAGGGGCCACAGGCCACAGATACACAGTATTTT. Its translation is CASSLKGPQATDTQYF.

This clone was seen a single time. Additional DNA sequences in this sample encode the identical CDR3. The V call is TRBV28, the J call TRBJ1-4, with D hard to call. Germline CDR1 is MDHEN and CDR2 is SYDVKM. V was clipped by 2 bases and J by 5 bases, with 9 bases between them. This CDR3 is 14 amino acids long. The CDR3 DNA sequence: TGTGCCAGCAGTTTAGGGCGCGCGAATGAAAAACTGTTTTTT. Translation: CASSLGRANEKLFF. Combining the CDR3 with reference TRBV28 and TRBJ1-4 gives the whole variable domain DVKVTQSSRYLVKRTGEKVFLECVQDMDHENMFWYRQDPGLGLRLIYFSYDVKMKEKGDIPEGYSVSREKKERFSLILESASTNQTSMYLCASSLGRANEKLFFGSGTQLSVL.

V is TRBV5-1 and J is TRBJ2-7, with 11 bases that match TRBD1. This CDR3 comprises 15 residues. Germline V gene lookup returns CDR1 SGHRS and CDR2 YFSETQ. Germline trimming cut 3 bases from V and 4 bases from J; bases unmatched to any gene: 6. The DNA of the CDR3 is TGCGCCAGCAGCTCCGGGGACAGGGGGTGGTACGAGCAGTACTTC. Amino acid sequence: CASSSGDRGWYEQYF.

The chain recombines TRBV9 with TRBJ2-7; 8 nucleotides line up with TRBD1. The CDR3 consists of 16 residues. J was trimmed by 3 bases and V by 2 bases; bases with no gene match: 10. The germline CDR1 and CDR2 sequences are SGDLS and YYNGEE. The CDR3 region has the DNA TGTGCCAGCAGCGTCGGAGGGCAGGGGGCGTACTACGAGCAGTACTTC. Protein sequence: CASSVGGQGAYYEQYF.

The chain is built from TRBV5-4 and TRBJ1-6; 7 nucleotides match TRBD1. The CDR3 length is 15 residues. V shed 4 bases, J shed 6 bases, and the junction held 7 bases outside the gene matches. The germline V gene encodes CDR1 SGHNT and CDR2 YYREEE (reference sequence). The DNA of the CDR3 is TGTGCCAGCAGCCCCGGGACAGTTGCTAATTCACCCCTCCACTTT. Its translation is CASSPGTVANSPLHF.

The genes are TRBV10-3 and TRBJ2-7, with D perhaps matching TRBD2 (5 bases). The CDR3 is 13 residues long. Germline CDR1 reads ENHRY; CDR2 reads SYGVKD. Trimming took 7 bases from V and 1 from J, leaving 11 bases between them. The CDR3 is CAIKSGVSYEQYF. The CDR3 coding sequence is TGTGCCATCAAGTCCGGGGTTTCCTACGAGCAGTACTTC.